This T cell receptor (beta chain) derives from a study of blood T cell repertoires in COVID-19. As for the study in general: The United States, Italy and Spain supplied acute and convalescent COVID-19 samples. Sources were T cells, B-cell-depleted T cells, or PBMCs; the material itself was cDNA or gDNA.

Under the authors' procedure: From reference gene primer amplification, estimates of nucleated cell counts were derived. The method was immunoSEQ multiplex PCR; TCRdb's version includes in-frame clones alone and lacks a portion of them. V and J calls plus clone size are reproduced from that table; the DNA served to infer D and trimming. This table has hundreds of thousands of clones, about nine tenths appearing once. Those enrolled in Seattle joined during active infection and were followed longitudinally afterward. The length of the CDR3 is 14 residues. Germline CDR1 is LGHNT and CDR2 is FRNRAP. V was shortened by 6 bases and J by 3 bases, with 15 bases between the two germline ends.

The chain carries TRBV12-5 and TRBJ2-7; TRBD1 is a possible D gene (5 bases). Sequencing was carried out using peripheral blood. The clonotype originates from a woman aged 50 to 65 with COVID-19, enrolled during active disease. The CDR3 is CASGPDSYDYEQYF. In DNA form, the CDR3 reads TGTGCTAGTGGCCCAGACAGCTACGACTACGAGCAGTACTTC.